Listed here are 15 T cell receptor beta chains from one sample, sequenced in a study of blood T cell repertoires in COVID-19. Some clones are missing from TCRdb's copy, which holds only in-frame ones; the method was immunoSEQ multiplex PCR. The sample records tens of thousands of clones, approximately 81% being singletons. Specimen: peripheral blood. These receptors all stem from a woman of 80 years or more with active or convalescent COVID-19.

The J gene is TRBJ1-4, the V gene TRBV6-5; D gene unclear. Germline V gene lookup returns CDR1 MNHEY and CDR2 SVGAGI. With 6 bases removed from V and 10 bases from J, the gap between germline ends came to 15 bases. The length of the CDR3 is 13 residues. CDR3 in amino acids: CASSARPAAKLFF. CDR3 DNA: TGTGCCAGCAGCGCGAGGCCTGCGGCAAAACTGTTTTTT.

The chain has TRBV29-1 and TRBJ1-2, with D possibly TRBD1 on 5 matching bases. V was clipped by 4 bases and J by 0 bases, with 15 bases between them. CDR1 is SQVTM, CDR2 ANQGSEA, per germline. The CDR3 consists of 15 residues. Written as DNA, the CDR3 is TGCAGCGTTGCGAGTCTGGCAGGGCCTAACTATGGCTACACCTTC. The encoded protein is CSVASLAGPNYGYTF.

CDR3 nucleotides: TGTGCCAGCAGCTTAGCCGAGGGGAACACTGAAGCTTTCTTT. The encoded protein is CASSLAEGNTEAFF. The chain uses TRBV7-2 and TRBJ1-1, with D unclear. CDR1 and CDR2 (germline): SGHTA, FQGNSA. The CDR3 totals 14 residues. V gave up 0 bases and J gave up 1 base, with 6 bases separating them.

The chain is built from TRBV29-1 and TRBJ1-2, with D possibly TRBD1 on 5 matching bases. The germline CDR1 and CDR2 sequences are SQVTM and ANQGSEA. This CDR3 region has 11 residues. V lost 8 bases to trimming and J lost 4 bases, with 11 bases between them. CDR3 sequence: CSTGTSYGYTF. CDR3 coding DNA: TGCAGCACCGGGACTAGCTATGGCTACACCTTC. Full variable domain (outside the CDR3, taken from reference TRBV29-1 and TRBJ1-2): SAVISQKPSRDICQRGTSLTIQCQVDSQVTMMFWYRQQPGQSLTLIATANQGSEATYESGFVIDKFPISRPNLTFSTLTVSNMSPEDSSIYLCSTGTSYGYTFGSGTRLTVV.

The chain combines TRBV29-1 with TRBJ1-6; tentatively, D is TRBD1 (5 bases). Trimming stripped 0 bases from V and 14 bases from J, with 8 bases between. There are 11 residues in the CDR3. Germline V lookup: CDR1 SQVTM, CDR2 ANQGSEA. The CDR3 bases are TGCAGCGTTGAAGATCGGGGGGCCCTCCACTTT. This gives the protein CSVEDRGALHF.

The chain combines TRBV28 with TRBJ1-3; 9 bases agree with TRBD1. The germline gives CDR1 MDHEN, CDR2 SYDVKM. After removal of 8 bases from V and 0 bases from J, the junction contained 8 bases not matched to a gene. The CDR3 spans 16 residues. This CDR3 is CASQQGAALSGNTIYF. The CDR3 DNA sequence: TGTGCCAGCCAACAGGGGGCCGCTCTCTCTGGAAACACCATATATTTT.

V and J are TRBV15 and TRBJ2-2; 7 nucleotides line up with TRBD1. The CDR3 runs 15 residues. Germline loops: CDR1 LNHNV, CDR2 YYDKDF (reference sequence). The trim removed 4 bases at V and 4 bases at J, leaving 6 bases unmatched. The CDR3 region has the DNA TGTGCCACCAGCATAAACAGGGGAATCACCGGGGAGCTGTTTTTT. Its protein product is CATSINRGITGELFF.

The chain links TRBV7-2 to TRBJ1-5, with TRBD1 matching over 7 bases. In germline, CDR1 is SGHTA, CDR2 FQGNSA. The junction had 3 bases not matched to a gene; V was cut back by 5 bases and J by 2 bases. The CDR3 is made up of 14 amino acids. The DNA of the CDR3 is TGTGCCAGCAGCGGGACAGAAGGCAATCAGCCCCAGCATTTT. Its translation is CASSGTEGNQPQHF.

CDR3 loop: CASSHPGGQNTEAFF. The CDR3 coding sequence is TGCGCCAGCAGTCATCCGGGGGGCCAGAACACTGAAGCTTTCTTT. The gene calls are TRBV23-1 and TRBJ1-1; D is possibly TRBD1 (6 bases). TRBV23-1 is placed among ORFs of uncertain function. The CDR3 has 15 amino acids. V lost 3 bases to trimming and J lost 1 base, with 12 bases between them.

The chain is built from TRBV12-3 or TRBV12-4 and TRBJ1-2; D may be TRBD1 (5 bases). This CDR3 is built from 13 residues. The V end was cut by 5 bases, the J end by 1 base, with 8 bases between. For the CDR3, the DNA is TGTGCCAGCAGTCTGACAGTTAACTATGGCTACACCTTC. The encoded protein is CASSLTVNYGYTF.

The chain combines TRBV24-1 with TRBJ2-5; TRBD1 matches at 7 bases. The CDR3 sequence is 16 residues long. The ends lost 3 bases at V and 4 bases at J; junction bases unmatched: 10. The germline CDR1 and CDR2 sequences are KGHDR and SFDVKD. The CDR3 loop reads CATSDPTGSGTETQYF. As DNA, the CDR3 is TGTGCCACCAGTGATCCGACAGGGTCTGGAACAGAGACCCAGTACTTC.

The chain links TRBV6-2 or TRBV6-3 to TRBJ2-7; D unresolved. V was pared by 2 bases and J by 7 bases, with 12 bases between. The CDR3 extends over 13 amino acids. Germline-derived CDR1 and CDR2 are MNHEY and SVGEGT. The CDR3 sequence is CASSYGLPMEQYF. The CDR3 coding sequence is TGTGCCAGCAGTTACGGCCTTCCCATGGAGCAGTACTTC.

V and J are TRBV7-8 and TRBJ2-1; 8 bases are shared with TRBD2. J was trimmed by 0 bases and V by 4 bases; bases with no gene match: 5. Germline CDR1 SGHVS, CDR2 FQNEAQ. The CDR3 runs to 16 residues. CDR3 region: CASSSVAGISYNEQFF. The DNA of the CDR3 is TGTGCCAGCAGCTCCGTAGCGGGGATCTCCTACAATGAGCAGTTCTTC.

The V gene is TRBV28, the J gene TRBJ1-2; D ambiguous. Germline loops: CDR1 MDHEN, CDR2 SYDVKM. V shed 7 bases and J shed 4 bases, with 10 bases lying between them. This CDR3 contains 12 residues. CDR3 DNA: TGTGCCAGCACCCCTAGGTCCTATGGCTACACCTTC. Amino acid sequence: CASTPRSYGYTF.

The V gene is TRBV7-2, the J gene TRBJ1-2; D is unclear. Germline CDR1 and CDR2: SGHTA and FQGNSA. The CDR3 is made up of 15 amino acids. With 0 bases removed from V and 3 bases from J, the gap between germline ends came to 11 bases. The CDR3 DNA sequence: TGTGCCAGCAGCTTAGCAGGCGGGCAGGACTATGGCTACACCTTC. This gives the protein CASSLAGGQDYGYTF.